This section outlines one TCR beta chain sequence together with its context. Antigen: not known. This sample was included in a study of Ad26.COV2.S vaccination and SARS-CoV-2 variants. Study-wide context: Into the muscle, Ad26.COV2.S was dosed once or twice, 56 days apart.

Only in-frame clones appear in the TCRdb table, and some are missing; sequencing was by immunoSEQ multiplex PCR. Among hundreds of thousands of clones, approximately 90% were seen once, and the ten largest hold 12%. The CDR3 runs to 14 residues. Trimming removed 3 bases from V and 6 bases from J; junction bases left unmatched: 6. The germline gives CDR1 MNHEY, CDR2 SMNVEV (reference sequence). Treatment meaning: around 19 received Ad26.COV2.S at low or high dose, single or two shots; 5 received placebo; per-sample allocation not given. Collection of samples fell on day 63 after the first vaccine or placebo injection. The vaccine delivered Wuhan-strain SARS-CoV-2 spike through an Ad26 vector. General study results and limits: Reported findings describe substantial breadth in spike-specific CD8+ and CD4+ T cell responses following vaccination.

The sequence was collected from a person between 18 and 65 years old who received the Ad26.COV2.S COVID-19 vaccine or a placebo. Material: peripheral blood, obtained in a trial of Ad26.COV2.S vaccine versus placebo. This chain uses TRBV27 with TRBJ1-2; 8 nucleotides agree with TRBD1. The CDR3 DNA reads TGTGCCAGCAGTTTTCGGACAGGGCACAATGGCTACACCTTC. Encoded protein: CASSFRTGHNGYTF.